The rows below give T cell receptor beta chains drawn from one sample of a study of blood T cell repertoires in COVID-19. TCRdb's table, derived via immunoSEQ multiplex PCR, lists solely in-frame clones and lacks some. Here the sample spans over 400,000 clones, about 89% being singletons. The sequenced sample was peripheral blood. These receptors were collected from a woman in her forties or fifties with COVID-19, enrolled during active disease. Both conserved end residues are part of each CDR3. A D gene is named only where the DNA matches it firmly. Some rows have no size entry. The others give once, few or many, or a class for an expanded clone.

once,TRBV30,TRBJ1-3,12,NA,TGTGCCTCGCTCAGCGCCGGAAACACCATATATTTT,CASLSAGNTIYF
NA,TRBV6-5,TRBJ1-3,15,NA,TGTGCCAGCACCATGCTGGCCTTATCTGGAAACACCATATATTTT,CASTMLALSGNTIYF
NA,TRBV6-5,TRBJ1-2,14,TRBD1,TGTGCCAGCAGTATAGACAGGGCTAACTATGGCTACACCTTC,CASSIDRANYGYTF
NA,TRBV12-3/TRBV12-4,TRBJ2-1,11,TRBD2,TGTGCCAGCAGCTTTGGGGGGGTTCCCATCTTC,CASSFGGVPIF
NA,TRBV3-1/TRBV3-2,TRBJ1-6,14,NA,TGTGCCAGCACAAGCAACTCCTATAATTCACCCCTCCACTTT,CASTSNSYNSPLHF
NA,TRBV7-9,TRBJ2-1,18,TRBD2,TGTGCCAGCAGCTTAAAGCGGGGGGGCCTAGGCTCCTACAATGAGCAGTTCTTC,CASSLKRGGLGSYNEQFF
once,TRBV7-8,TRBJ1-4,14,NA,TGTGCCAGCAGCCCGAATCGGTGGAATGAAAAACTGTTTTTT,CASSPNRWNEKLFF
NA,TRBV6-2/TRBV6-3,TRBJ1-4,15,TRBD1,TGTGCCAGCAGTGAGACCCGGGACAGTAATGAAAAACTGTTTTTT,CASSETRDSNEKLFF
NA,TRBV4-1,TRBJ1-4,15,NA,TGCGCCAGCAGCCCAACCCGGAGTGGGAATGAAAAACTGTTTTTT,CASSPTRSGNEKLFF
NA,TRBV2,TRBJ1-2,14,NA,TGTGCCAGCAGTGAGGTCGGGGCTAACTATGGCTACACCTTC,CASSEVGANYGYTF
NA,TRBV27,TRBJ1-5,19,NA,TGTGCCAGCAGCCGGCGGATGGAGGGGAGAGCCTTTAGGAATCAGCCCCAGCATTTT,CASSRRMEGRAFRNQPQHF
NA,TRBV18,TRBJ1-2,14,NA,TGTGCCAGCTCACCTAGTGATGCTAACTATGGCTACACCTTC,CASSPSDANYGYTF
few,TRBV6-6,TRBJ1-2,12,NA,TGTGCCAGCAGCGACAGGAACTATGGCTACACCTTC,CASSDRNYGYTF